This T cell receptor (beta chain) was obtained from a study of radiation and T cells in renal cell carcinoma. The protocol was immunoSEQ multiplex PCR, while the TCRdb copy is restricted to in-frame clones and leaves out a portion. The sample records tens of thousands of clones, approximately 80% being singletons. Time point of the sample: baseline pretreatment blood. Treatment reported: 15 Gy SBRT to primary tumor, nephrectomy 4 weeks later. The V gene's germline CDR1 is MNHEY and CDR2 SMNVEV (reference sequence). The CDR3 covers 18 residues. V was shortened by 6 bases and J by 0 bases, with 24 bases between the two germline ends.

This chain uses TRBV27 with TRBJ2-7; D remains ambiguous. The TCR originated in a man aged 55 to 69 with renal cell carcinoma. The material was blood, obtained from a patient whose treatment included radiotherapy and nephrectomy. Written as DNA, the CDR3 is TGTGCCAGCAGGCCCTTTTATTCGATAGAACCAAGCTCCTACGAGCAGTACTTC. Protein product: CASRPFYSIEPSSYEQYF.